Listed below are T cell receptor beta chains from one sample, sequenced in a study of blood T cells in healthy people across ages. TCRdb processed the 5' RACE reads anew with MiXCR; each CDR3 protein has one entry. The profile shows 730,000 or so distinct CDR3 sequences, roughly 41% of them singletons. The sample was blood. These receptors all stem from an older woman in good health. Each CDR3 is given with its conserved first and last residue. The D gene is left open where the match is weak. Size is stated for part of the rows, as once, few or many counts, or as a class when the clone is expanded.

.	TRBD2	TRBJ2-1	TRBV19	CASSGLAGVLDEQFF	TGTGCCAGTAGTGGCCTAGCGGGAGTTTTGGATGAGCAGTTCTTC
.	TRBD2	TRBJ2-6	TRBV7-8	CAGSLDPSGRGGANVLTF	TGTGCCGGCAGCTTAGATCCTAGCGGGAGAGGTGGGGCCAACGTCCTGACTTTC
.	.	TRBJ1-2	TRBV5-1	CASSGADPLAGYTF	TGCGCCAGCAGCGGTGCAGACCCTCTGGCCGGCTACACCTTC
few	TRBD2	TRBJ2-2	TRBV6-4	CASRLASGDTGELFF	TGTGCCAGCCGATTGGCTAGCGGGGACACCGGGGAGCTGTTTTTT
many	TRBD2	TRBJ2-7	TRBV11-1	CASSLPSGVNPYEQYF	TGTGCCAGCAGCTTACCGAGCGGGGTGAACCCGTACGAGCAGTACTTC
.	.	TRBJ2-1	TRBV4-3	CASSQDRDSLSDEQFF	TGCGCCAGCAGCCAAGACCGGGACTCCTTAAGCGATGAGCAGTTCTTC
.	.	TRBJ2-1	TRBV3-1	CASSQAGLEVNEQFF	TGTGCCAGCAGCCAGGCTGGGTTGGAAGTTAATGAGCAGTTCTTC
.	.	TRBJ2-5	TRBV5-1	CASSVGNYNEQYF	TGCGCCAGCAGCGTGGGAAACTACAATGAGCAGTACTTC
.	.	TRBJ2-3	TRBV14	CVSSQGGSTDTQYF	TGTGTCAGCAGCCAAGGCGGTAGCACAGATACGCAGTATTTT
.	.	TRBJ2-3	TRBV6-5	CASSYSTWADTQYF	TGTGCCAGCAGTTACTCGACGTGGGCAGATACGCAGTATTTT
.	TRBD2	TRBJ2-7	TRBV20-1	CSARASGIYEQYF	TGCAGTGCCCGGGCTAGCGGGATCTACGAGCAGTACTTC
.	.	TRBJ2-1	TRBV5-1	CASSAGQNNEQFF	TGCGCCAGCAGCGCCGGACAGAACAATGAGCAGTTCTTC
many	TRBD2	TRBJ2-7	TRBV12-3/TRBV12-4	CASSWIAGSSYEQYF	TGTGCCAGCAGTTGGATAGCGGGAAGCTCCTACGAGCAGTACTTC
.	.	TRBJ2-2	TRBV20-1	CSARISNTGELFF	TGCAGTGCCCGCATATCGAACACCGGGGAGCTGTTTTTT
.	.	TRBJ2-7	TRBV7-3	CASSRDRYSYEQYF	TGTGCCAGCAGCCGTGACAGGTACTCCTACGAGCAGTACTTC
.	.	TRBJ1-2	TRBV5-6	CASSLWVVGAVTNYGYTF	TGTGCCAGCAGCTTGTGGGTGGTTGGGGCCGTCACTAACTATGGCTACACCTTC
.	TRBD2	TRBJ2-1	TRBV20-1	CSATGLAGNNEQFF	TGCAGTGCTACTGGACTAGCGGGGAACAATGAGCAGTTCTTC
.	.	TRBJ2-7	TRBV25-1	CASSESGPGAVYEQYF	TGTGCCAGCAGTGAATCGGGGCCCGGAGCGGTCTACGAGCAGTACTTC
few	.	TRBJ2-2	TRBV5-1	CASSAGIGQENTGELFF	TGCGCCAGCAGTGCCGGGATCGGGCAGGAAAACACCGGGGAGCTGTTTTTT
.	TRBD2	TRBJ2-1	TRBV23-1	CPGLAGTNEQFF	TGCCCCGGACTAGCGGGGACAAATGAGCAGTTCTTC
.	TRBD2	TRBJ2-1	TRBV4-2	CASSQEGRISGGSYNEQFF	TGTGCCAGCAGCCAAGAAGGGAGGATTAGCGGGGGGTCCTACAATGAGCAGTTCTTC
few	.	TRBJ2-7	TRBV6-5	CASSLGPVYEQYF	TGTGCCAGCAGTTTAGGCCCTGTTTACGAGCAGTACTTC
.	TRBD1	TRBJ1-1	TRBV29-1	CSTQQGASSGEAFF	TGCAGCACGCAACAGGGGGCATCCTCCGGTGAAGCTTTCTTT
.	TRBD2	TRBJ2-5	TRBV5-1	CASSFASGSRETQYF	TGCGCCAGCAGCTTTGCTAGCGGGTCCCGGGAGACCCAGTACTTC
.	TRBD1	TRBJ2-3	TRBV3-1	CASSHLRPGGTDTRYF	TGTGCCAGCAGCCACCTTCGGCCAGGGGGCACAGATACGCGGTATTTT
.	.	TRBJ1-6	TRBV20-1	CSASPAGNSPLHF	TGCAGTGCTAGCCCGGCCGGGAATTCACCCCTCCACTTT
.	.	TRBJ2-1	TRBV7-7	CASNRQFSNEQFF	TGTGCCAGCAACCGACAGTTTTCAAATGAGCAGTTCTTC
.	.	TRBJ2-1	TRBV11-1	CASSFTGNAANEQFF	TGTGCCAGCAGCTTCACAGGGAATGCGGCCAATGAGCAGTTCTTC
.	.	TRBJ2-1	TRBV2	CASSVNGRGEQFF	TGTGCCAGCAGTGTAAACGGGAGAGGGGAGCAGTTCTTC
.	TRBD1	TRBJ2-7	TRBV7-9	CASSRHRGQGGPYEQYF	TGTGCCAGCAGCAGACACAGGGGACAGGGGGGCCCCTACGAGCAGTACTTC
.	TRBD1	TRBJ2-7	TRBV2	CASTPRQSEGADEQYF	TGTGCCAGCACCCCAAGGCAAAGCGAGGGGGCCGACGAGCAGTACTTC
few	TRBD1	TRBJ1-4	TRBV4-2	CASSQEWDRGLSELFF	TGTGCCAGCAGCCAAGAGTGGGACAGGGGCCTTTCGGAACTGTTTTTT
few	TRBD1	TRBJ1-1	TRBV13	CASSETGGGTEAFF	TGTGCCAGCAGCGAGACAGGGGGAGGAACTGAAGCTTTCTTT
many	TRBD2	TRBJ2-1	TRBV29-1	CSVKKAGGPVNEQFF	TGCAGCGTTAAGAAAGCGGGAGGGCCTGTGAATGAGCAGTTCTTC
.	TRBD2	TRBJ2-3	TRBV20-1	CSARSGSHYTDTQYF	TGCAGTGCTAGAAGCGGGAGCCACTACACAGATACGCAGTATTTT
.	TRBD1	TRBJ2-5	TRBV4-2	CASSHYGTGQETQYF	TGTGCCAGCAGCCATTACGGGACAGGACAAGAGACCCAGTACTTC
.	.	TRBJ2-7	TRBV4-1	CASSQDSWDTTYEQYF	TGCGCCAGCAGCCAAGATAGTTGGGACACCACCTACGAGCAGTACTTC
.	.	TRBJ1-1	TRBV21-1	CASSKVGGTEAFF	TGTGCCAGCAGCAAAGTCGGAGGGACTGAAGCTTTCTTT
few	TRBD2	TRBJ2-3	TRBV5-5	CASSPQREVVDTQYF	TGTGCCAGCAGCCCACAGCGGGAGGTGGTAGATACGCAGTATTTT
few	.	TRBJ2-2	TRBV20-1	CSVPPPLDTGELFF	TGCAGTGTCCCGCCCCCCTTGGACACCGGGGAGCTGTTTTTT
many	.	TRBJ2-3	TRBV7-2	CASSLGGGRTDTQYF	TGTGCCAGCAGCTTAGGTGGGGGGCGCACAGATACGCAGTATTTT
.	.	TRBJ2-3	TRBV6-5	CASSYSTLSTDTQYF	TGTGCCAGCAGTTACAGTACTCTTTCCACAGATACGCAGTATTTT
.	TRBD2	TRBJ2-7	TRBV11-2	CASSPGLAGGLDEQYF	TGTGCCAGCAGCCCGGGACTAGCGGGGGGGCTGGACGAGCAGTACTTC
few	.	TRBJ2-3	TRBV3-1	CASSPNLGGDTQYF	TGTGCCAGCAGCCCAAACCTCGGGGGAGATACGCAGTATTTT
.	TRBD1	TRBJ2-5	TRBV12-3/TRBV12-4	CASTRQGSQETQYF	TGTGCCAGCACAAGACAGGGGAGCCAAGAGACCCAGTACTTC
many	TRBD1	TRBJ2-1	TRBV7-2	CASSLTGEREQFF	TGTGCCAGCAGCTTAACAGGGGAGCGTGAGCAGTTCTTC
.	TRBD1	TRBJ2-1	TRBV4-2	CASSSGQGALYDEQFF	TGTGCCAGCAGCTCGGGACAGGGGGCGTTATACGATGAGCAGTTCTTC
.	.	TRBJ2-5	TRBV21-1	CASSKWAAWNGGAQYF	TGTGCCAGCAGCAAATGGGCAGCTTGGAACGGTGGGGCCCAGTACTTC
.	.	TRBJ2-5	TRBV27	CASSLLRREQYF	TGTGCCAGCAGTTTACTCCGCAGGGAGCAGTACTTC
.	.	TRBJ1-2	TRBV29-1	CSADGIGSYGYTF	TGCAGCGCCGACGGCATCGGGAGCTATGGCTACACCTTC
.	.	TRBJ2-7	TRBV7-9	CASSFGRGVYEQYF	TGTGCCAGCAGCTTCGGACGTGGGGTATACGAGCAGTACTTC
.	TRBD2	TRBJ2-7	TRBV20-1	CSALGTSGKYEQYF	TGCAGTGCTCTAGGGACTAGCGGGAAGTACGAGCAGTACTTC